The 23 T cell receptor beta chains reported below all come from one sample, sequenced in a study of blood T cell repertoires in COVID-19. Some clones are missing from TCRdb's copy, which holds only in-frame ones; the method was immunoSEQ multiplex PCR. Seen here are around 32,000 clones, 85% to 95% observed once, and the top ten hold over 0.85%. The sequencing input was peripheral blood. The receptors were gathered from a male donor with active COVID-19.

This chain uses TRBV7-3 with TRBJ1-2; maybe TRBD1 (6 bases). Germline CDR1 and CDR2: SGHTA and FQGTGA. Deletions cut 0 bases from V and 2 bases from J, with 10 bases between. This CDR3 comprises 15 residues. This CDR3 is CASSLTYRENYGYTF. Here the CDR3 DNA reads TGTGCCAGCAGCTTAACCTACAGGGAGAACTATGGCTACACCTTC.

For the CDR3, the DNA is TGTGCCAGCAGCTTGCGGGACGGCCTGTGGGCTTTCTTT. This encodes CASSLRDGLWAFF. The chain carries TRBV11-1 and TRBJ1-1, with D possibly being TRBD1 (5 bases). With 3 bases removed from V and 11 bases from J, the gap between germline ends came to 16 bases. The CDR3 length is 13 residues. Germline V CDR1 and CDR2: SGHAT, FQDESV (reference sequence).

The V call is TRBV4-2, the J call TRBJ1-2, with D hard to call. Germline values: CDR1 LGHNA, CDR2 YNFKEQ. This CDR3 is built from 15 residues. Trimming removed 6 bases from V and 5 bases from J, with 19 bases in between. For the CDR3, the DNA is TGTGCCAGCAGGGGTGGAGGGCCAGAGTTATATGGCTACACCTTC. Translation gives CASRGGGPELYGYTF.

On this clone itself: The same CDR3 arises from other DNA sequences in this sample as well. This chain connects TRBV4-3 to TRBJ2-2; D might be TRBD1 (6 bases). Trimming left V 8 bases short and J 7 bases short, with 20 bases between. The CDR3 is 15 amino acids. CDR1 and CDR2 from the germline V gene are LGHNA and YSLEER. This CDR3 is CASSQTGEGNGELFF. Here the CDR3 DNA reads TGCGCCAGCTCACAGACAGGAGAGGGTAACGGGGAGCTGTTTTTT.

CDR3 amino acids: CASSLDRRETQYF. The CDR3 nucleotides read TGTGCCAGCAGCTTAGACAGGCGGGAGACCCAGTACTTC. The gene calls are TRBV7-6 and TRBJ2-5; maybe TRBD1 (5 bases). From germline, CDR1 is SGHVS and CDR2 FNYEAQ. V lost 1 base and J 5 bases, leaving 8 bases between the germline ends. This CDR3 contains 13 residues.

CDR3 protein: CASSQGTGTVTGYTF. CDR3 in DNA: TGTGCCAGCAGCCAAGGGACAGGGACGGTTACCGGCTACACCTTC. The chain is built from TRBV4-2 and TRBJ1-2, with 8 bases fitting TRBD1. J gave up 8 bases and V 1 base, and 9 bases lay outside the gene matches. This CDR3 is 15 amino acids long. Looked up from germline, CDR1 is LGHNA and CDR2 is YNFKEQ.

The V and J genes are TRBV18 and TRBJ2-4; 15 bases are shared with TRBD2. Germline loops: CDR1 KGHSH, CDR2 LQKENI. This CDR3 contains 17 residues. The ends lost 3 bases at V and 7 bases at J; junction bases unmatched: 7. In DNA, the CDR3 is TGTGCCAGCTCACCTGGGACTAGCGGGGGGTTAACGAACATTCAGTACTTC. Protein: CASSPGTSGGLTNIQYF.

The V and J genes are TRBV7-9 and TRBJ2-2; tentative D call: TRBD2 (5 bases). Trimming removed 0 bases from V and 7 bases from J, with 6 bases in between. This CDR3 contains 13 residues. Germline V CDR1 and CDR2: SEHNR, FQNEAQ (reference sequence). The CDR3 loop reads CASSLAGGGELFF. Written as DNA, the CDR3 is TGTGCCAGCAGCTTAGCCGGAGGCGGGGAGCTGTTTTTT.

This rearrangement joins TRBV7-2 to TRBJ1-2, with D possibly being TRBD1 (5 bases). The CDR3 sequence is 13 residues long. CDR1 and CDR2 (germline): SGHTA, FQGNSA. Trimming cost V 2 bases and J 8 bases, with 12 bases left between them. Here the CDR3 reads CASSLYGGEGYTF. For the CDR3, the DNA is TGTGCCAGCAGCTTATACGGGGGTGAAGGCTACACCTTC. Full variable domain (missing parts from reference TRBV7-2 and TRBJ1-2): GAGVSQSPSNKVTEKGKDVELRCDPISGHTALYWYRQSLGQGLEFLIYFQGNSAPDKSGLPSDRFSAERTGGSVSTLTIQRTQQEDSAVYLCASSLYGGEGYTFGSGTRLTVV.

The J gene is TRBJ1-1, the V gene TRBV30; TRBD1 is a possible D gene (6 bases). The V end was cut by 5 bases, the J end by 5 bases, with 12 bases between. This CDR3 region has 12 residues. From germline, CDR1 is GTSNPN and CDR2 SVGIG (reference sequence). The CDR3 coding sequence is TGTGCCTGGGGTAGGGGACAAACTGAAGCTTTCTTT. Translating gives CAWGRGQTEAFF. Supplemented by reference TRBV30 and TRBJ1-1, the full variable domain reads SQTIHQWPATLVQPVGSPLSLECTVEGTSNPNLYWYRQAAGRGLQLLFYSVGIGQISSEVPQNLSASRPQDRQFILSSKKLLLSDSGFYLCAWGRGQTEAFFGQGTRLTVV.

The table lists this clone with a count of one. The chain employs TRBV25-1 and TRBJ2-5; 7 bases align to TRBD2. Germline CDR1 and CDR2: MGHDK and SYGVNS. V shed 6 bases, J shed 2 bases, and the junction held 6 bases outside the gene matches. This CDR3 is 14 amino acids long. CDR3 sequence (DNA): TGTGCCAGCAGCAAGAGGACTAGTCAAGAGACCCAGTACTTC. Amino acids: CASSKRTSQETQYF.

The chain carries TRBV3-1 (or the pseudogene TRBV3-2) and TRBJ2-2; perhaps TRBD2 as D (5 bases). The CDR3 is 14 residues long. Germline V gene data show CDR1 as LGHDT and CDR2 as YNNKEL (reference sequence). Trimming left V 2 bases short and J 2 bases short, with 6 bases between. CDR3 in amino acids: CASSQLANTGELFF. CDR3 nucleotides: TGTGCCAGCAGCCAACTAGCAAACACCGGGGAGCTGTTTTTT.

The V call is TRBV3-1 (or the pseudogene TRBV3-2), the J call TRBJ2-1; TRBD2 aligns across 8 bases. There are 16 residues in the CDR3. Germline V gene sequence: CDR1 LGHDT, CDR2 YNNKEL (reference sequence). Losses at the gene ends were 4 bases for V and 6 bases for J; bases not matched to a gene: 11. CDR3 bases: TGTGCCAGCAGCCCTCAGATCGGCGGGGGGATCAATGAGCAGTTCTTC. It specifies CASSPQIGGGINEQFF.

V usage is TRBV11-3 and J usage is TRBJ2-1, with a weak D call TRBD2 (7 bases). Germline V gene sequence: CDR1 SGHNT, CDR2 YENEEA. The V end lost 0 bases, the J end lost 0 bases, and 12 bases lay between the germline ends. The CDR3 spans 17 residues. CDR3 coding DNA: TGTGCCAGCAGCTTAGAATTTGCGGGGGCCTCCTACAATGAGCAGTTCTTC. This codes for CASSLEFAGASYNEQFF.

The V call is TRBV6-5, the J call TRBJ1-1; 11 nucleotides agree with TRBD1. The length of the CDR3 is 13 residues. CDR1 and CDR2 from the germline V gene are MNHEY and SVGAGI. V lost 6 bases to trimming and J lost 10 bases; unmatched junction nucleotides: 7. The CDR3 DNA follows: TGTGCCAGCAGCTCGGACAGGGGGCGGGTAGCTTTCTTT. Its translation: CASSSDRGRVAFF.

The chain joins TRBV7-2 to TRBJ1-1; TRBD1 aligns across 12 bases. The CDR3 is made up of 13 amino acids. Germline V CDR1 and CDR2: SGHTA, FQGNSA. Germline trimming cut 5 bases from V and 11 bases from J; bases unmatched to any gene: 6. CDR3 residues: CASSPRDRGPAFF. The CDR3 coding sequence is TGTGCCAGCAGCCCGCGGGACAGGGGGCCGGCTTTCTTT.

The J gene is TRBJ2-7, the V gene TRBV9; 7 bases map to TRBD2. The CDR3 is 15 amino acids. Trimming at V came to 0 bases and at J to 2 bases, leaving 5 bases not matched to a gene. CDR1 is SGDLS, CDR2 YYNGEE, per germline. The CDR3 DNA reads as TGTGCCAGCAGCGTAGCGTCGGGGGGTGCCTACGAGCAGTACTTC. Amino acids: CASSVASGGAYEQYF.

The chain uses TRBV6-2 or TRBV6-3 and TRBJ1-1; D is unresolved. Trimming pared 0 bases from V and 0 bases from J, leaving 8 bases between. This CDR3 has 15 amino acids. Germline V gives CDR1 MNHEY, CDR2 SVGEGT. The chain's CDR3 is CASSYSGLLNTEAFF. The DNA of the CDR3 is TGTGCCAGCAGTTACTCCGGACTGCTGAACACTGAAGCTTTCTTT.

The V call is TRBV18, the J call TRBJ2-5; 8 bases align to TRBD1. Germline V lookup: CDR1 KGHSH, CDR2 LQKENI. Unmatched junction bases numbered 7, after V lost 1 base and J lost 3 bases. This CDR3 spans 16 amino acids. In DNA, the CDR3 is TGTGCCAGCTCACCACGAGACAGGGGCTCGAAAGAGACCCAGTACTTC. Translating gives CASSPRDRGSKETQYF.

The CDR3 nucleotides are TGTGCCAGCAGCCAACAGGTAAACTATAATTCACCCCTCCACTTT. Protein product: CASSQQVNYNSPLHF. The J gene is TRBJ1-6, the V gene TRBV6-5, with TRBD1 as a possible D gene (5 bases). The CDR3 is 15 residues long. From germline, CDR1 is MNHEY and CDR2 SVGAGI. Trimming removed 6 bases at V and 3 bases at J, with 12 bases between.

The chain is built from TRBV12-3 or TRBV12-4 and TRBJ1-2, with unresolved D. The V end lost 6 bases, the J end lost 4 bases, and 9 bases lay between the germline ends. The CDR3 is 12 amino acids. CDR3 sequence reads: CASSGPSYGYTF. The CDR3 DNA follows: TGTGCCAGCAGCGGTCCAAGCTATGGCTACACCTTC.

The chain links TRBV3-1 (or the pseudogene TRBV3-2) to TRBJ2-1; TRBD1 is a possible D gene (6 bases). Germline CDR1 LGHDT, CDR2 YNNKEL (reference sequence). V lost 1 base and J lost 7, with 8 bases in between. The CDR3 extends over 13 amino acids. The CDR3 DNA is TGTGCCAGCAGCCAAGCCGGGACAAATGAGCAGTTCTTC. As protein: CASSQAGTNEQFF.

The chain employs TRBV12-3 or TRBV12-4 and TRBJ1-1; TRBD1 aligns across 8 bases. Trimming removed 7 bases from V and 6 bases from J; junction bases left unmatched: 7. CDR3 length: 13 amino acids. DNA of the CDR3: TGTGCCAGCAACCTGGACAGGGCCGCTGAAGCTTTCTTT. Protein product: CASNLDRAAEAFF.